The entry below gives a single T cell receptor (beta chain) sequence along with its context. Its antigen is as yet unknown. The data were taken from a study of shared clonotypes between healthy human individuals. Study-level findings and limits: In having few donors, the study represented limited genetic and exposure-history diversity. Expectations were that clonotype sharing among donors would be affected by sequencing depth.

The CDR3 sequence is 12 residues long. Trimming removed 7 bases at V and 6 bases at J, with 10 bases between. Looked up from germline, CDR1 is LNHDA and CDR2 is SQIVND (reference sequence). The donors, healthy adults who were HIV-negative, had experienced no recent acute infections or vaccinations. Sorted-subset replicate PCRs used about 0.2 ug DNA, around 27,000 T cell genomes. Using immunoSEQ multiplex PCR, the repertoire was profiled, and TCRdb retains in-frame clones only, with some absent. This table holds about 1 million clones, about three quarters found once. The sequence derives from a young man in good health. The sequencing input was memory CD4+ T cells sorted from blood. Subset here: CD45RA-negative fraction. The V and J genes are TRBV19 and TRBJ1-5; D remains ambiguous. The CDR3 bases are TGTGCCAGTAAGAGGGAGCGTCAGCCCCAGCATTTT. As protein: CASKRERQPQHF.